This TCR beta chain derives from a study of blood T cell repertoires in COVID-19. Study-wide context: Sites across the United States, Italy and Spain contributed samples from acute and convalescent COVID-19. T cells, B-cell-depleted T cells, or PBMCs supplied cDNA or gDNA.

Assay used: immunoSEQ multiplex PCR; TCRdb lists only in-frame clones, some missing. The sample lists about 280,000 clones; around 88% were seen once. The CDR3 is 16 amino acids. The sample taken for sequencing was PBMCs or T cells enriched from blood (not recorded which). The TCR originated in a woman aged 40 to 50 who had recovered from COVID-19. J is TRBJ2-7 and V is TRBV21-1; the D call of TRBD1 is as the table states it, not checked on the DNA. TRBV21-1 is a listed pseudogene. CDR3 in DNA: TGTGCCAGCAGCAGTATCAGACAGGCCCGTCGATACGAGCAGTACTTC. Its translation is CASSSIRQARRYEQYF.